The present T cell receptor (beta chain) was sequenced within a study of breast tumors, draining lymph nodes, adjacent tissues. Study findings and constraints: Tumor repertoires ranked between lymph nodes and nontumor tissue in diversity, with V and J gene preferences.

Axillary draining lymph nodes of breast cancer patients supplied the node samples. TCRdb reanalysed the multiplex PCR reads using MiXCR and keeps one entry per CDR3 protein. The sample includes about 230,000 distinct CDR3 sequences, about 34% of them seen just once. The CDR3 length is 16 residues. Trimming stripped 7 bases from V and 5 bases from J, with 21 bases between. Germline CDR1 and CDR2: MNHEY and SVGAGI. Comments on this clonotype: Its antigen is not known.

The chain is built from TRBV6-5 and TRBJ2-1; D is perhaps TRBD2 (6 bases). The source material was axillary lymph node tissue. The sequence came from a female donor with breast cancer. Some clones in this sample may be carry-over from other donors' samples. The CDR3 reads CASNNLPGLGNNEQFF. DNA of the CDR3: TGTGCCAGCAATAACCTCCCGGGACTGGGGAACAATGAGCAGTTCTTC.